This T cell receptor (beta chain) comes out of a study of blood T cell repertoires in COVID-19. The wider study: Nucleic acid was either cDNA or gDNA, and it came from T cells, B-cell-depleted T cells, or PBMCs.

Residents of 24 US areas, aged about 18 to 89 years, made up the participants. Cohorts were assigned according to the clinical history that participants reported. This table comes from immunoSEQ multiplex PCR, and its TCRdb copy is limited to in-frame clones, with some not included. The sample records about 220,000 clones, 70% to 90% being singletons. This CDR3 has 12 amino acids. The V gene lost 4 bases and the J gene lost 2 bases, with 5 bases spanning the gap. The germline gives CDR1 SQVTM, CDR2 ANQGSEA. The gene calls are TRBV29-1 and TRBJ2-2, with D unresolved. The sequenced sample consisted of PBMCs or T cells enriched from blood (not recorded which). The source is a woman aged 45-65 years with acute COVID-19. The CDR3 here is CSVAHNTGELFF. DNA for the CDR3: TGCAGCGTTGCACATAACACCGGGGAGCTGTTTTTT.